This TCR beta chain stems from a study of T cell responses to AZD1222 COVID-19 vaccine. Study-wide points: Vaccine-associated CD4 TCRs ranged over spike, dominating at 160-218 and 743-854. Donors in the cohort were predominantly white British and more often female, and clonal diversity was possibly underestimated. It was only a handful of AZD1222 recipients who were seropositive at baseline.

Method: immunoSEQ multiplex PCR; TCRdb's copy keeps in-frame clones and lacks some. The sample contains 100,000 to 150,000 clones, 75% to 85% of which appear only once. Looked up from germline, CDR1 is MNHEY and CDR2 is SVGAGI. The CDR3 covers 14 residues. Trimming pared 2 bases from V and 7 bases from J, leaving 14 bases between. Note on this clone: Its antigen is undetermined.

The sample here was peripheral blood, taken 28 days after the second AZD1222 dose. This TCR was sampled from an adult who received the AZD1222 COVID-19 vaccine. This chain connects TRBV6-5 to TRBJ1-1; no firm D call. CDR3 bases: TGTGCCAGCAGTTACGGGCGGGGAAGGTTTGAAGCTTTCTTT. It is translated as CASSYGRGRFEAFF.